This TCR delta chain was sequenced during a study of γδ T cells in repeated Plasmodium falciparum infection. A note on this clone: The TCRdb record carries a much larger clone's protein, which differs from this DNA's translation at residue 14; a read error is the likely cause, and the protein listed here is the DNA translation.

TRG and TRD sequences were obtained from every sorted gammadelta sample. TCRdb reanalysed the multiplex PCR reads via CATT. The sample yields approximately 90,000 delta-chain clones, 0.85% to 1% seen once. Flow sorting of PBMC yielded separate Vgamma9/Vdelta2+ and Vdelta2-negative gammadelta T cell populations for bulk repertoire analysis. The CDR3 sequence is 18 residues long. Germline V lookup: CDR1 GEAIGNYY, CDR2 EKD. J was trimmed by 7 bases and V by 0 bases; bases with no gene match: 17. This clonotype originated in a pool of human donors (malaria-infected and uninfected, not separated). This chain links TRDV2 with TRDJ1; the match to TRDD3 covers 9 bases. The J gene is not listed in TCRdb, so it was assigned here from a DNA match to germline. Sequencing was done on a sample of gamma-delta T cells from blood. This chain's CDR3 is CACDTLGDTLPVAGKLIF. For the CDR3, the DNA is TGTGCCTGTGACACCCTCGGGGATACGCTTCCCGTCGCCGGTAAACTCATCTTT.